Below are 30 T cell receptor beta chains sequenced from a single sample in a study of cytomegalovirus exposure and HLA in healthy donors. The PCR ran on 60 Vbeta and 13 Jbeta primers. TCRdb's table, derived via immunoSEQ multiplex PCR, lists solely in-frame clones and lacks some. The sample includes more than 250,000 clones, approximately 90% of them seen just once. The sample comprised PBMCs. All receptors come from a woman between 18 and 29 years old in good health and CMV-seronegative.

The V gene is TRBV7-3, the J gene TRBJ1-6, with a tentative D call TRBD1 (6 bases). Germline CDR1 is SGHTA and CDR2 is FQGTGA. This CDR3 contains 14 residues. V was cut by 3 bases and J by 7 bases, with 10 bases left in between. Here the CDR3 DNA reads TGTGCCAGCAGCTTGGGGGCAGCGAATTCACCCCTCCACTTT. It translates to CASSLGAANSPLHF. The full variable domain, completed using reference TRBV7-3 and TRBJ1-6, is GAGVSQTPSNKVTEKGKYVELRCDPISGHTALYWYRQSLGQGPEFLIYFQGTGAADDSGLPNDRFFAVRPEGSVSTLKIQRTERGDSAVYLCASSLGAANSPLHFGNGTRLTVT.

The CDR3 sequence: CASSATPGVSYEQYF. CDR3 sequence (DNA): TGTGCCAGCAGCGCAACACCAGGGGTCTCCTACGAGCAGTACTTC. The chain combines TRBV2 with TRBJ2-7; a possible D gene is TRBD1 (6 bases). There are 15 residues in the CDR3. With 6 bases removed from V and 0 bases from J, the gap between germline ends came to 15 bases. Germline CDR1 reads SNHLY; CDR2 reads FYNNEI.

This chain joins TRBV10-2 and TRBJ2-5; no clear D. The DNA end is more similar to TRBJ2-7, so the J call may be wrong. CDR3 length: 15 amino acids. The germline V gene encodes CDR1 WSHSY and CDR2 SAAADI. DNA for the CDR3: TGCGCCAGCAGTGCGGCCCCCGACGGGTCCTACGAGCAGTACTTC. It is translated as CASSAAPDGSYEQYF.

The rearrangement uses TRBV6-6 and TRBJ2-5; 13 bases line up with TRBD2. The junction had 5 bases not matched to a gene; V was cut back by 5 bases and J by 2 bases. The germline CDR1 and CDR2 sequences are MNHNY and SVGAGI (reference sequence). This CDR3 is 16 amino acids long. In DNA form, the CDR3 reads TGTGCCAGCAGTAAGGGACTAGCGGGGTTTCAAGAGACCCAGTACTTC. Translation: CASSKGLAGFQETQYF.

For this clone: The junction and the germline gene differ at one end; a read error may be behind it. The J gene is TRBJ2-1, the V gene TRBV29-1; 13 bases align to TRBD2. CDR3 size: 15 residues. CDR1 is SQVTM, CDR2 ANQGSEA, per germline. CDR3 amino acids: CSAERLAGGYNEQFF. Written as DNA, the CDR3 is TGCAGCGCTGAAAGACTAGCGGGGGGCTACAATGAGCAGTTCTTC.

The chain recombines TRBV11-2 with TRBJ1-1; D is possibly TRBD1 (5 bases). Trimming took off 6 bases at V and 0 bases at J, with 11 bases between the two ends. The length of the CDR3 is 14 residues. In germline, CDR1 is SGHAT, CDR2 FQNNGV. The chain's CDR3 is CASSRQLMNTEAFF. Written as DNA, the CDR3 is TGTGCCAGCAGTAGACAGCTCATGAACACTGAAGCTTTCTTT.

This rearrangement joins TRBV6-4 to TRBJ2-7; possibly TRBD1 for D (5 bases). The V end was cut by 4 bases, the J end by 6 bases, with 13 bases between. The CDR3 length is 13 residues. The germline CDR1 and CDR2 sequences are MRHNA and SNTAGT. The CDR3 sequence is CASSVMSGSEQYF. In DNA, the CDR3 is TGTGCCAGCAGTGTCATGTCAGGGTCCGAGCAGTACTTC.

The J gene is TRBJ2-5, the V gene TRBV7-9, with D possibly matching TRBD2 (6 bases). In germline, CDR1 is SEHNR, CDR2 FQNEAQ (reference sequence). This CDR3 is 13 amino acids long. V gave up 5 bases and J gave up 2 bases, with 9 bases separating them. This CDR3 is CASSRGLQETQYF. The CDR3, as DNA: TGTGCCAGCAGCCGGGGACTGCAAGAGACCCAGTACTTC.

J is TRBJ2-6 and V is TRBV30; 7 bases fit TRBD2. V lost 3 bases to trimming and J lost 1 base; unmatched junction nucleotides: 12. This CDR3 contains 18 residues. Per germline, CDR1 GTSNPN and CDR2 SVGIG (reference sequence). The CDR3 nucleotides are TGTGCCTGGAGATCTGTCGGCGGGGGTTATTCTGGGGCCAACGTCCTGACTTTC. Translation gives CAWRSVGGGYSGANVLTF.

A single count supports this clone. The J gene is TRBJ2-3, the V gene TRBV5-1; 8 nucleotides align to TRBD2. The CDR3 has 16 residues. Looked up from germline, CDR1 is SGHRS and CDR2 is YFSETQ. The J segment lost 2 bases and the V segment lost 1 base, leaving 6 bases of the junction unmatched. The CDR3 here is CASSLLSGGTTDTQYF. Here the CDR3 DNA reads TGCGCCAGCAGCTTGTTGAGCGGGGGCACCACAGATACGCAGTATTTT.

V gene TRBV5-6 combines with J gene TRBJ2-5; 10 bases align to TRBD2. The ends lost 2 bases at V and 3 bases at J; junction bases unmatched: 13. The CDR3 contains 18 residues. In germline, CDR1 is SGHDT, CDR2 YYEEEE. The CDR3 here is CASSFSGLAGVWEETQYF. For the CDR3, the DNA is TGTGCCAGCAGCTTTAGTGGGCTAGCGGGGGTGTGGGAAGAGACCCAGTACTTC.

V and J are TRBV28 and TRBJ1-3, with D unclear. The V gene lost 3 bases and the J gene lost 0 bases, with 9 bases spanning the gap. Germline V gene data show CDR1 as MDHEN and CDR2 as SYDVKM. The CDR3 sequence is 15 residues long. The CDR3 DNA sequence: TGTGCCAGCAGTTTTAACCAGGACTCTGGAAACACCATATATTTT. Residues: CASSFNQDSGNTIYF.

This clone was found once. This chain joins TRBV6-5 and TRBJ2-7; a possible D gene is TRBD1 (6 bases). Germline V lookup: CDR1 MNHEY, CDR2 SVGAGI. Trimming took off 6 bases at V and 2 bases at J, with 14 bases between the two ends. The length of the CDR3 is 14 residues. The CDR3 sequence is CASSPRTETYEQYF. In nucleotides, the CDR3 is TGTGCCAGCAGCCCTAGGACAGAAACCTACGAGCAGTACTTC.

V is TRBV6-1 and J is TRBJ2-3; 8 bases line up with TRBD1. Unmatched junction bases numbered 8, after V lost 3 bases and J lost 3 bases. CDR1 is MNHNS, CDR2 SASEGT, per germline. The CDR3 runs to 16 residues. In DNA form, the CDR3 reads TGTGCCAGCAGTGAGTTTGGACAGGGTAGTACAGATACGCAGTATTTT. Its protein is CASSEFGQGSTDTQYF.

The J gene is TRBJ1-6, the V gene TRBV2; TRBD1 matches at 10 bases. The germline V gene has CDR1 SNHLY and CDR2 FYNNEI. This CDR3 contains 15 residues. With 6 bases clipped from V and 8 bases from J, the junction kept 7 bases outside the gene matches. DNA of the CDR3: TGTGCCAGCAGATTTGAGGACAGGGGGGATTCACCCCTCCACTTT. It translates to CASRFEDRGDSPLHF.

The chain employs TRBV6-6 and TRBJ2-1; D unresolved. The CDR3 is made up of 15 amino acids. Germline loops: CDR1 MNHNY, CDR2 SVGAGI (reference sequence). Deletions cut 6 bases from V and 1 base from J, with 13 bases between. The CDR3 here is CASSQVSSSYNEQFF. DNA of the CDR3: TGTGCCAGCAGCCAGGTCAGTTCGTCCTACAATGAGCAGTTCTTC.

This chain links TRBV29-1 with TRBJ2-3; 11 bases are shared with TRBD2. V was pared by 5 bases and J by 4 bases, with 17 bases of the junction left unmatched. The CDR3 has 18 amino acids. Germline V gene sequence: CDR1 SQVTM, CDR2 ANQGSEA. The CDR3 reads CSVSSPPYSGGAPDTQYF. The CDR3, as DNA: TGCAGCGTTTCCTCGCCCCCTTATAGCGGGGGGGCCCCAGATACGCAGTATTTT.

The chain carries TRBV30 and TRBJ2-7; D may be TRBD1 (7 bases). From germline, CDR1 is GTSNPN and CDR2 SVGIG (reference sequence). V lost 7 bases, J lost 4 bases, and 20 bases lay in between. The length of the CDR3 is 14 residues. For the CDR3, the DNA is TGTGCCTCCTTGCGGAGGGACAGCGCTTACGAGCAGTACTTC. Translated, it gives CASLRRDSAYEQYF.

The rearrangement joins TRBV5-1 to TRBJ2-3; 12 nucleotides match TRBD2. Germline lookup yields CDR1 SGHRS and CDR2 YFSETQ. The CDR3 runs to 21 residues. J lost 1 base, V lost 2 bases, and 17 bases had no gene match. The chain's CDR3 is CASSFSASGLAGGPRTDTQYF. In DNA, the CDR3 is TGCGCCAGCAGCTTTAGCGCATCAGGTCTAGCGGGGGGGCCGCGCACAGATACGCAGTATTTT. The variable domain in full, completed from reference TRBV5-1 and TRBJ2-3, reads KAGVTQTPRYLIKTRGQQVTLSCSPISGHRSVSWYQQTPGQGLQFLFEYFSETQRNKGNFPGRFSGRQFSNSRSEMNVSTLELGDSALYLCASSFSASGLAGGPRTDTQYFGPGTRLTVL.

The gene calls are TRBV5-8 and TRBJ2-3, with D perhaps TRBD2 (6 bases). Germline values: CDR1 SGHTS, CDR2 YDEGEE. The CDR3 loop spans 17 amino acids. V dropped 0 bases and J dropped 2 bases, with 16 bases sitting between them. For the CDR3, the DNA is TGTGCCAGCAGCTTGGCCCTTTCGGGACTCTTCACAGATACGCAGTATTTT. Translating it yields CASSLALSGLFTDTQYF.

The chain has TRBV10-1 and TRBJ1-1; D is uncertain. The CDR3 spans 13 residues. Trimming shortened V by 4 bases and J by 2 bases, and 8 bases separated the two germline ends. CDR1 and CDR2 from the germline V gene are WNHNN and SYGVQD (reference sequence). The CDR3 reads CASSVGSNTEAFF. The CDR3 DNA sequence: TGCGCCAGCAGTGTGGGCAGTAACACTGAAGCTTTCTTT.

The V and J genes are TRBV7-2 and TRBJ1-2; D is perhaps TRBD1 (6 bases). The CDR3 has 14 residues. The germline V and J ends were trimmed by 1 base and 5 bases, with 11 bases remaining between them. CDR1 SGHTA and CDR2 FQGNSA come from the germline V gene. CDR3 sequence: CASSLDGRGYGYTF. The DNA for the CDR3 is TGTGCCAGCAGCTTAGACGGGAGGGGGTATGGCTACACCTTC. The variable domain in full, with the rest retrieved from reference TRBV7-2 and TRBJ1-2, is GAGVSQSPSNKVTEKGKDVELRCDPISGHTALYWYRQSLGQGLEFLIYFQGNSAPDKSGLPSDRFSAERTGGSVSTLTIQRTQQEDSAVYLCASSLDGRGYGYTFGSGTRLTVV.

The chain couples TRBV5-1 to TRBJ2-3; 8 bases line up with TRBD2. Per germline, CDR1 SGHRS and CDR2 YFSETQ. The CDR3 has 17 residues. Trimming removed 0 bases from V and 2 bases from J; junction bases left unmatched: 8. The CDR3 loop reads CASSLAGSGELTDTQYF. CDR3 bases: TGCGCCAGCAGCTTGGCGGGTAGCGGGGAACTCACAGATACGCAGTATTTT. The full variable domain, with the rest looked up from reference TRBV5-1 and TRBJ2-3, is KAGVTQTPRYLIKTRGQQVTLSCSPISGHRSVSWYQQTPGQGLQFLFEYFSETQRNKGNFPGRFSGRQFSNSRSEMNVSTLELGDSALYLCASSLAGSGELTDTQYFGPGTRLTVL.

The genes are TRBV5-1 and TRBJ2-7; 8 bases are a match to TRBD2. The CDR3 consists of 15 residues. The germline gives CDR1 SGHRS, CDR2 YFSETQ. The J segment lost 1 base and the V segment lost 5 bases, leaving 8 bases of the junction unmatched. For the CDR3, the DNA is TGCGCCAGCAGGAACTCTGGCGGGGGGTCCTACGAGCAGTACTTC. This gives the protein CASRNSGGGSYEQYF.

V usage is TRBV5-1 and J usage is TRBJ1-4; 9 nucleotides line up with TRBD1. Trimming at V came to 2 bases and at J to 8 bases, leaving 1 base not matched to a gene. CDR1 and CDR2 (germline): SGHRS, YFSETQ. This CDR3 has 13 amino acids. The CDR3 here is CASSFGQGEKLFF. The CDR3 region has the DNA TGCGCCAGCAGCTTCGGACAGGGGGAAAAACTGTTTTTT. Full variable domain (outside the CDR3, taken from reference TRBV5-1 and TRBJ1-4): KAGVTQTPRYLIKTRGQQVTLSCSPISGHRSVSWYQQTPGQGLQFLFEYFSETQRNKGNFPGRFSGRQFSNSRSEMNVSTLELGDSALYLCASSFGQGEKLFFGSGTQLSVL.

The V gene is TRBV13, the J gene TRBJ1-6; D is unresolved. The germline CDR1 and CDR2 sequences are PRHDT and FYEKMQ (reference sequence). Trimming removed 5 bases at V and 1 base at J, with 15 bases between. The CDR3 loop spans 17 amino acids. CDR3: CASSLTGLGSYNSPLHF. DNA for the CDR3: TGTGCCAGCAGCCTGACGGGGTTGGGTTCCTATAATTCACCCCTCCACTTT.

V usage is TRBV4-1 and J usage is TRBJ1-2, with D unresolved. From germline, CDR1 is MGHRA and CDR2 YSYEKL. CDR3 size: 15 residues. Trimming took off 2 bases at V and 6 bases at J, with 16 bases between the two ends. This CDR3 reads CASSQNVGREDGYTF. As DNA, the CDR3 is TGCGCCAGCAGCCAAAACGTAGGGAGGGAGGATGGCTACACCTTC.

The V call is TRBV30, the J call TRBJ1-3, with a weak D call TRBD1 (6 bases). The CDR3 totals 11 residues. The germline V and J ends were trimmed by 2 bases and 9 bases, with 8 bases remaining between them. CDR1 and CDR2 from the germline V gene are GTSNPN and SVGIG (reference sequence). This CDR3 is CAWSRGSTIYF. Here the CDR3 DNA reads TGTGCCTGGAGTAGGGGGAGCACCATATATTTT.

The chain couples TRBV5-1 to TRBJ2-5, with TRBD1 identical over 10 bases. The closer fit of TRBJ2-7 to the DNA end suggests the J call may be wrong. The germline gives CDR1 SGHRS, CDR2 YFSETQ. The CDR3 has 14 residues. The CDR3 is CASSRTGGSYEQYF. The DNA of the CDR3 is TGCGCCAGCAGCAGGACAGGGGGCTCCTACGAGCAGTACTTC.

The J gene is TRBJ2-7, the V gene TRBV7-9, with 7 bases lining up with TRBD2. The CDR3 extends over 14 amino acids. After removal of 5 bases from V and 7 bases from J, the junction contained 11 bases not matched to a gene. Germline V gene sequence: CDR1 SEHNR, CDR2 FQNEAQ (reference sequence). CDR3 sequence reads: CASSPGPYGGEQYF. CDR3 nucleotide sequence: TGTGCCAGCAGCCCAGGGCCTTACGGGGGGGAGCAGTACTTC.